What follows are 12 T cell receptor beta chains derived from one specimen sequenced in a study of T-cell memory formation after mild COVID-19. Using its own MiXCR run on the 5' RACE reads, TCRdb lists one record per CDR3 protein. Found here are some 350,000 distinct CDR3 sequences, more than 15% of them singletons; the top ten hold about 20%. The sample taken for sequencing was PBMCs or a T cell subset sorted from them (not recorded which). The receptors stem from a man aged 18 to 30 who had mild COVID-19 (a few samples of this study predate the infection). Cell type and time point are not known.

This clonotype was observed many times. The V call is TRBV15, the J call TRBJ2-1, with D possibly TRBD1 on 5 matching bases. The CDR3 is 15 amino acids. V lost 0 bases and J 2 bases, leaving 8 bases between the germline ends. Germline V lookup: CDR1 LNHNV, CDR2 YYDKDF (reference sequence). The DNA for the CDR3 is TGTGCCACCAGCAGAGACAGGGTGGCCTACAATGAGCAGTTCTTC. It is translated as CATSRDRVAYNEQFF.

This clonotype has more than one count but fewer than ten. The chain links TRBV7-9 to TRBJ1-2; 9 bases map to TRBD1. Germline CDR1 and CDR2: SEHNR and FQNEAQ (reference sequence). This CDR3 is built from 15 residues. V dropped 5 bases and J dropped 2; count of bases not matched to a gene: 6. The CDR3 bases are TGTGCCAGCAGCACCAGACAGGGGGTCAACTATGGCTACACCTTC. Its translation is CASSTRQGVNYGYTF.

This clonotype has a count of ten or more. This chain links TRBV12-3 or TRBV12-4 with TRBJ2-3; 9 positions agree with TRBD1. The V segment lost 5 bases and the J segment 2 bases; nucleotides outside the gene matches: 5. The CDR3 runs 15 residues. The CDR3 DNA follows: TGTGCCAGCAGTCTAGGGACAGGGCCCACAGATACGCAGTATTTT. It translates to CASSLGTGPTDTQYF.

This CDR3 is CASSQDQAGYSGELFF. In DNA form, the CDR3 reads TGCGCCAGCAGCCAAGATCAAGCAGGGTACAGTGGGGAGCTGTTTTTT. The chain has TRBV4-3 and TRBJ2-2, with a tentative D call TRBD1 (5 bases). V was pared by 0 bases and J by 8 bases, with 16 bases between. The CDR3 sequence is 16 residues long. Germline CDR1 LGHNA, CDR2 YSLEER.

This clonotype was recorded once. V and J are TRBV10-2 and TRBJ2-7; 11 nucleotides match TRBD2. The CDR3 covers 14 residues. CDR1 and CDR2 from the germline V gene are WSHSY and SAAADI. The junction had 5 bases not matched to a gene; V was cut back by 6 bases and J by 4 bases. The CDR3 protein is CASRRGLAVYEQYV. In DNA form, the CDR3 reads TGCGCCAGCAGAAGGGGACTAGCGGTGTACGAGCAGTACGTC.

The rearrangement joins TRBV19 to TRBJ2-1; 12 nucleotides agree with TRBD2. V gave up 5 bases and J gave up 10 bases; unmatched junction bases: 9. The CDR3 is 15 amino acids. CDR1 is LNHDA, CDR2 SQIVND, per germline (reference sequence). CDR3 region: CASSSLAGGAQEQFF. CDR3 bases: TGTGCCAGTAGTTCACTAGCGGGGGGCGCCCAGGAGCAGTTCTTC.

V gene TRBV20-1 combines with J gene TRBJ2-3; D unresolved. The V gene lost 0 bases and the J gene lost 8 bases, with 9 bases spanning the gap. Germline CDR1 DFQATT, CDR2 SNEGSKA (reference sequence). The CDR3 runs 12 residues. CDR3 nucleotides: TGCAGTGCTAGAGACCCTCTCCGTACGCAGTATTTT. As protein: CSARDPLRTQYF.

Only a few counts were recorded for this clonotype. V gene TRBV5-1 combines with J gene TRBJ2-1; 9 bases align to TRBD1. Trimming took 0 bases from V and 7 from J; bases not matched to a gene: 14. CDR1 and CDR2 (germline): SGHRS, YFSETQ. This CDR3 has 18 amino acids. The CDR3: CASSLVPPGQGFWNEQFF. The CDR3 DNA sequence: TGCGCCAGCAGCTTGGTCCCCCCCGGACAGGGGTTTTGGAATGAGCAGTTCTTC.

The table lists this clonotype with a few counts. The chain carries TRBV12-3 or TRBV12-4 and TRBJ2-3; 8 bases are a match to TRBD2. The length of the CDR3 is 14 residues. V was clipped by 5 bases and J by 6 bases; unmatched bases: 7. CDR3 protein: CASSHGGAGDTQYF. The CDR3 DNA sequence: TGTGCCAGCAGTCACGGGGGGGCAGGGGATACGCAGTATTTT.

This clonotype was picked up a small number of times. Here the CDR3 reads CASSPSAAGRNTIYF. The CDR3 nucleotides are TGTGCCAGCAGTCCTTCGGCGGCAGGGCGAAACACCATATATTTT. This chain connects TRBV12-3 or TRBV12-4 to TRBJ1-3; TRBD1 is a possible D gene (5 bases). CDR3 length: 15 residues. V dropped 5 bases and J dropped 5 bases, with 16 bases sitting between them.

There are a few counts of this clonotype. This sequence joins TRBV6-5 and TRBJ2-5; no clear D gene. The CDR3 has 15 residues. Trimming removed 1 base at V and 2 bases at J, with 11 bases between. The V gene's germline CDR1 is MNHEY and CDR2 SVGAGI. The CDR3 is CASSYWFRSQETQYF. Written as DNA, the CDR3 is TGTGCCAGCAGTTACTGGTTCCGGTCTCAAGAGACCCAGTACTTC.

V usage is TRBV11-1 and J usage is TRBJ2-7, with TRBD1 as a possible D gene (6 bases). Looked up from germline, CDR1 is SGHAT and CDR2 is FQDESV (reference sequence). The CDR3 runs 12 residues. Trimming removed 4 bases from V and 6 bases from J, with 10 bases in between. The CDR3 region is CASSSRGFEQYV. The CDR3, as DNA: TGTGCCAGCAGCTCCAGGGGTTTCGAGCAGTACGTC.